These 14 T cell receptor beta chains originate from one sample sequenced in a study of identifying expanded T cells in peripheral blood. Using immunoSEQ multiplex PCR, the repertoire was profiled, and TCRdb retains in-frame clones only, with some absent. The sample lists about 90,000 clones, roughly 84% occurring once. Sequences were obtained from blood. The origin of the receptors is a person aged 18-69 years in good health.

The genes are TRBV6-1 and TRBJ2-6; D not certain. The ends were cut back, 6 bases at V and 0 bases at J, with 6 bases in the middle. The CDR3 is 14 amino acids. Germline assignment: CDR1 MNHNS and CDR2 SASEGT. CDR3 DNA sequence: TGTGCCAGCAGGTTTCGCTCTGGGGCCAACGTCCTGACTTTC. Translation gives CASRFRSGANVLTF.

J is TRBJ1-2 and V is TRBV6-1; D is uncertain. CDR3 length: 14 residues. Germline V lookup: CDR1 MNHNS, CDR2 SASEGT. V lost 6 bases to trimming and J lost 4 bases, with 15 bases between them. The CDR3 sequence is CASSPLPRVYGYTF. The CDR3 nucleotides read TGTGCCAGCAGCCCATTACCACGAGTCTATGGCTACACCTTC.

The chain has TRBV2 and TRBJ2-3, with D perhaps assigned TRBD1 or TRBD2 (5 bases each). CDR1 is SNHLY and CDR2 is FYNNEI in the germline V gene. This CDR3 region has 15 residues. The germline V and J ends were trimmed by 4 bases and 2 bases, with 13 bases remaining between them. The CDR3, as DNA: TGTGCCAGCAGTGTGGCGAGGGGAATCACAGATACGCAGTATTTT. Translated: CASSVARGITDTQYF. Filled out from reference TRBV2 and TRBJ2-3, the complete variable domain reads EPEVTQTPSHQVTQMGQEVILRCVPISNHLYFYWYRQILGQKVEFLVSFYNNEISEKSEIFDDQFSVERPDGSNFTLKIRSTKLEDSAMYFCASSVARGITDTQYFGPGTRLTVL.

CDR3 DNA: TGTGCCAGCATGGGACAGGGGGCAGCTAGCCCGTTCTTC. Protein product: CASMGQGAASPFF. This chain links TRBV2 with TRBJ2-1; the match to TRBD1 covers 12 bases. Germline V lookup: CDR1 SNHLY, CDR2 FYNNEI. After removal of 7 bases from V and 15 bases from J, the junction contained 10 bases not matched to a gene. This CDR3 is built from 13 residues.

This clone came up a few times. The J gene is TRBJ1-1, the V gene TRBV7-9; D remains ambiguous. Trimming stripped 6 bases from V and 5 bases from J, with 10 bases between. Looked up from germline, CDR1 is SEHNR and CDR2 is FQNEAQ (reference sequence). This CDR3 spans 12 amino acids. DNA for the CDR3: TGTGCCAGCAGTCCCGGGAGGACTGAAGCTTTCTTT. It encodes CASSPGRTEAFF.

The chain is built from TRBV28 and TRBJ2-5; TRBD1 matches 7 bases. Per the germline V gene, CDR1 is MDHEN and CDR2 is SYDVKM. The CDR3 extends over 14 amino acids. V lost 3 bases to trimming and J lost 1 base; unmatched junction nucleotides: 2. CDR3 in amino acids: CASSLWDSQETQYF. Written as DNA, the CDR3 is TGTGCCAGCAGTTTGTGGGACAGCCAAGAGACCCAGTACTTC.

The chain couples TRBV5-1 to TRBJ2-1, with D perhaps matching TRBD1 or TRBD2 (6 bases each). The germline V gene has CDR1 SGHRS and CDR2 YFSETQ. CDR3 size: 15 residues. The V end was cut by 0 bases, the J end by 6 bases, with 13 bases between. CDR3 in amino acids: CASSLGDTGANEQFF. The CDR3 region has the DNA TGCGCCAGCAGCTTGGGGGATACGGGGGCCAATGAGCAGTTCTTC. Supplemented by reference TRBV5-1 and TRBJ2-1, the full variable domain reads KAGVTQTPRYLIKTRGQQVTLSCSPISGHRSVSWYQQTPGQGLQFLFEYFSETQRNKGNFPGRFSGRQFSNSRSEMNVSTLELGDSALYLCASSLGDTGANEQFFGPGTRLTVL.

Concerning this clone: The junction differs from germline at one of its ends, possibly a read error. CDR3 nucleotides: TGCGCCAGCAGATTGGTATTGGGGGGGCAGGAAAAACTGTTTTTT. Its protein is CASRLVLGGQEKLFF. The J gene is TRBJ1-4, the V gene TRBV5-1; weak D call: TRBD1 (6 bases). This CDR3 contains 15 residues. Germline V gene lookup returns CDR1 SGHRS and CDR2 YFSETQ.

J is TRBJ2-1 and V is TRBV2, with TRBD1 identical over 7 bases. The germline gives CDR1 SNHLY, CDR2 FYNNEI. V was pared by 5 bases and J by 6 bases, with 4 bases of the junction left unmatched. The CDR3 is 13 residues long. The DNA for the CDR3 is TGTGCCAGCAGTCTAACAGGGGTCAATGAGCAGTTCTTC. It encodes CASSLTGVNEQFF.

This chain joins TRBV7-2 and TRBJ2-6; TRBD1 aligns across 9 bases. V was clipped by 1 base and J by 4 bases; unmatched bases: 8. The germline gives CDR1 SGHTA, CDR2 FQGNSA. The CDR3 loop spans 18 amino acids. For the CDR3, the DNA is TGTGCCAGCAGCTTAGTGGCAACAGGGGGCTCCGGGGCCAACGTCCTGACTTTC. Translation gives CASSLVATGGSGANVLTF.

The J gene is TRBJ1-2, the V gene TRBV6-5, with 10 bases identical to TRBD1. V dropped 2 bases and J dropped 4; count of bases not matched to a gene: 7. The CDR3 covers 16 residues. Germline V lookup: CDR1 MNHEY, CDR2 SVGAGI. In nucleotides, the CDR3 is TGTGCCAGCAGTTACCACCCGGGACAGGGGCTCTATGGCTACACCTTC. Protein: CASSYHPGQGLYGYTF.

The chain is built from TRBV19 and TRBJ1-1; D is unresolved. The V and J ends lost 0 bases and 1 base respectively, with 15 bases between them. CDR1 and CDR2 (germline): LNHDA, SQIVND (reference sequence). The CDR3 has 17 residues. Here the CDR3 reads CASSIDRGWAQNTEAFF. In DNA, the CDR3 is TGTGCCAGTAGTATAGATCGAGGTTGGGCACAGAACACTGAAGCTTTCTTT.

This clone has a single count. The gene calls are TRBV6-1 and TRBJ1-3; D is unresolved. CDR3 length equals 14 residues. Per germline, CDR1 MNHNS and CDR2 SASEGT. The V gene lost 2 bases and the J gene lost 4 bases, with 9 bases spanning the gap. CDR3: CASSEQSEGNTIYF. CDR3 DNA: TGTGCCAGCAGTGAACAAAGTGAGGGAAACACCATATATTTT.

V gene TRBV6-5 combines with J gene TRBJ1-1; the D gene is possibly TRBD1 (6 bases). Trimming shortened V by 0 bases and J by 4 bases, and 12 bases separated the two germline ends. Germline CDR1 and CDR2: MNHEY and SVGAGI. The CDR3 spans 15 residues. The CDR3 nucleotides read TGTGCCAGCAGTTACTCTCAGGGGCCGGGCACTGAAGCTTTCTTT. Its translation is CASSYSQGPGTEAFF.